These T cell receptor beta chains were read from a single sample in a study of regulatory T cells in long-lasting Graves disease. A single record per CDR3 protein comes from TCRdb applying MiXCR to the multiplex PCR reads. The sample comprises 700,000 or so distinct CDR3 sequences, around 30% of which are singletons, and about 42% rests with the top ten. The input for sequencing was peripheral blood mononuclear cells (PBMCs), taken when the disease was refractory, from a patient treated with antithyroid drugs. The receptors come from a female donor with Graves disease. CDR3s include the opening cysteine and the closing phenylalanine or tryptophan. Each record gives: J gene, V gene, CDR3 protein.

TRBJ2-3	TRBV2	CASKGTSGSTDTQYF
TRBJ1-5	TRBV2	CASSSTGQGSQPQHF
TRBJ1-5	TRBV6-1	CASRDRNLGFNNQPQHF
TRBJ1-1	TRBV29-1	CSGCKERGQGRTEAFF
TRBJ1-2	TRBV13	CASSLNLWGTANYGYTF
TRBJ2-7	TRBV29-1	CSARVANYEQYF
TRBJ1-4	TRBV2	CASSEALVVRGPTNEKLFF
-	TRBV19	CASSIGGQGFYEQYF
TRBJ2-5	TRBV18	CASSPRGSVETQYF
TRBJ2-7	TRBV29-1	CSVLQGKNEQYF
TRBJ1-2	TRBV29-1	CSGRTGNGYTF
TRBJ2-7	TRBV20-1	CSARDLDSSYEQYF
TRBJ2-3	TRBV2	CASSELLAATDTQYF
TRBJ1-2	TRBV19	CASSPTGVYGYTF
TRBJ2-3	TRBV13	CASSIRTSGSVTDTQYF
TRBJ1-6	TRBV2	CASGDGSSYNSPLHF
TRBJ1-1	TRBV6-2/TRBV6-3	CATRRATGGGAEAFF
TRBJ1-6	TRBV12-3/TRBV12-4	CASSLDPPGGNSPLHF